Listed below are T cell receptor beta chains from one sample, sequenced in a study of T-cell reconstitution after alpha-beta-depleted transplantation in children. Using its own MiXCR run on the PCR reads, TCRdb lists one record per CDR3 protein. The sample shows approximately 500,000 distinct CDR3 sequences, 25% to 30% of them seen only once. The specimen was PBMCs, collected before TCRalphabeta/CD19-depleted stem cell transplant. The source of these receptors is a boy under two years old with Wiskott-Aldrich syndrome, due to receive a stem cell transplant. CDR3s include the opening cysteine and the closing phenylalanine or tryptophan. Each record gives: J gene, clone size, D gene, V gene, CDR3 protein, CDR3 DNA. The D gene is left open where the match is weak. Where a row states a size, it is once, few, many or the class of an expanded clone; other rows omit it.

J: TRBJ2-7
size: NA
D: NA
V: TRBV11-2
CDR3: CASSFVRDTYEQYF
DNA: TGTGCCAGCAGCTTTGTCCGAGATACCTACGAGCAGTACTTC

J: TRBJ2-1
size: NA
D: TRBD2
V: TRBV12-3/TRBV12-4
CDR3: CASSLSSGRALGNEQFF
DNA: TGTGCCAGCAGTTTGTCTAGCGGGAGGGCCCTAGGCAATGAGCAGTTCTTC

J: TRBJ1-3
size: NA
D: NA
V: TRBV5-5
CDR3: CASSLKGVGNTIYF
DNA: TGTGCCAGCAGCTTAAAGGGAGTTGGAAACACCATATATTTT

J: TRBJ1-2
size: few
D: TRBD1
V: TRBV5-1
CDR3: CASSLSTGTGGYTF
DNA: TGCGCCAGCAGCTTATCGACCGGGACAGGGGGCTACACCTTC

J: TRBJ2-5
size: NA
D: TRBD2
V: TRBV10-3
CDR3: CAIGDYRQETQYF
DNA: TGTGCCATCGGGGACTACCGACAAGAGACCCAGTACTTC

J: TRBJ2-2
size: few
D: TRBD2
V: TRBV15
CDR3: CATSRDNGRPGELFF
DNA: TGTGCCACCAGCAGAGATAACGGGAGGCCCGGGGAGCTGTTTTTT

J: TRBJ2-3
size: few
D: NA
V: TRBV9
CDR3: CASSMGHRTDTQYF
DNA: TGTGCCAGCAGTATGGGACACCGCACAGATACGCAGTATTTT

J: TRBJ2-1
size: once
D: TRBD2
V: TRBV11-1
CDR3: CASCSGTSGRSALCEQFF
DNA: TGTGCCAGCTGTAGTGGGACTAGCGGGAGATCGGCGTTATGTGAGCAGTTCTTC

J: TRBJ2-3
size: NA
D: NA
V: TRBV4-2
CDR3: CASSQLAGGGGTDTQYF
DNA: TGTGCCAGCAGCCAACTAGCTGGAGGGGGGGGCACAGATACGCAGTATTTT

J: TRBJ1-1
size: NA
D: NA
V: TRBV28
CDR3: CAISLVGGVRAFF
DNA: TGTGCCATCTCATTGGTGGGGGGCGTGAGGGCTTTCTTT

J: TRBJ2-1
size: NA
D: NA
V: TRBV28
CDR3: CASTQKGRVNEQFF
DNA: TGTGCCAGCACCCAAAAAGGGCGGGTCAATGAGCAGTTCTTC

J: TRBJ2-1
size: NA
D: TRBD2
V: TRBV24-1
CDR3: CATSDPASGVGNEQFF
DNA: TGTGCCACCAGTGATCCCGCTAGCGGGGTAGGAAATGAGCAGTTCTTC

J: TRBJ2-5
size: few
D: NA
V: TRBV4-1
CDR3: CASSQEGRGRETQYF
DNA: TGCGCCAGCAGCCAAGAGGGTAGGGGTAGAGAGACCCAGTACTTC

J: TRBJ2-3
size: once
D: TRBD2
V: TRBV5-1
CDR3: CASSPGLAGGISTDTQYF
DNA: TGCGCCAGCAGCCCGGGACTAGCGGGAGGAATCAGCACAGATACGCAGTATTTT

J: TRBJ2-1
size: few
D: NA
V: TRBV7-3
CDR3: CASSQRGVPGNEQFF
DNA: TGTGCCAGCAGCCAACGGGGAGTACCAGGGAATGAGCAGTTCTTC

J: TRBJ2-3
size: NA
D: TRBD1
V: TRBV4-2
CDR3: CASNFGDSNTDTQYF
DNA: TGTGCCAGCAATTTTGGGGACAGCAACACAGATACGCAGTATTTT

J: TRBJ1-2
size: many
D: TRBD1
V: TRBV5-1
CDR3: CASSGAGGAYGYTF
DNA: TGCGCCAGCAGCGGCGCAGGGGGCGCGTATGGCTACACCTTC

J: TRBJ2-7
size: NA
D: NA
V: TRBV18
CDR3: CASSPGADEQYF
DNA: TGTGCCAGCTCACCGGGGGCGGACGAGCAGTACTTC

J: TRBJ2-7
size: few
D: TRBD1
V: TRBV9
CDR3: CASSVAPTGGEQYF
DNA: TGTGCCAGCAGCGTAGCTCCTACAGGGGGTGAGCAGTACTTC

J: TRBJ2-1
size: NA
D: TRBD1
V: TRBV20-1
CDR3: CSASGTVYNEQFF
DNA: TGCAGTGCCTCCGGGACAGTCTACAATGAGCAGTTCTTC

J: TRBJ2-7
size: NA
D: NA
V: TRBV30
CDR3: CAWSLDSSYEQYF
DNA: TGTGCCTGGAGTTTGGACAGTTCCTACGAGCAGTACTTC

J: TRBJ2-2
size: NA
D: TRBD2
V: TRBV5-6
CDR3: CASSLSLAGSTGELFF
DNA: TGTGCCAGCAGCTTGTCCCTAGCGGGAAGCACCGGGGAGCTGTTTTTT

J: TRBJ1-6
size: few
D: NA
V: TRBV28
CDR3: CASSSSGTVGNSPLHF
DNA: TGTGCCAGCAGTTCGTCCGGGACGGTCGGTAATTCACCCCTCCACTTT

J: TRBJ2-2
size: NA
D: NA
V: TRBV3-1
CDR3: CASSPLAYTGELFF
DNA: TGTGCCAGCAGCCCCCTAGCGTACACCGGGGAGCTGTTTTTT

J: TRBJ2-1
size: NA
D: TRBD1
V: TRBV29-1
CDR3: CSVGTDRDHEQFF
DNA: TGCAGCGTCGGGACGGACAGGGACCATGAGCAGTTCTTC

J: TRBJ2-3
size: NA
D: NA
V: TRBV29-1
CDR3: CSVEDPRAPDTQYF
DNA: TGCAGCGTTGAAGATCCCAGGGCACCCGATACGCAGTATTTT

J: TRBJ2-3
size: few
D: TRBD2
V: TRBV7-8
CDR3: CASSLAQRGDTQYF
DNA: TGTGCCAGCAGCTTAGCCCAGCGGGGGGATACGCAGTATTTT

J: TRBJ2-3
size: NA
D: NA
V: TRBV29-1
CDR3: CSVSLGVETQYF
DNA: TGCAGCGTTTCCCTAGGGGTCGAAACGCAGTATTTT

J: TRBJ2-1
size: NA
D: TRBD1
V: TRBV11-1
CDR3: CASSGSDRGQLVYNEQFF
DNA: TGTGCCAGCAGCGGATCCGACAGGGGGCAGTTAGTCTACAATGAGCAGTTCTTC

J: TRBJ1-5
size: NA
D: TRBD1
V: TRBV5-1
CDR3: CASSLEAGGLAQHF
DNA: TGCGCCAGCAGCTTGGAGGCAGGGGGCTTGGCCCAGCATTTT

J: TRBJ2-7
size: NA
D: TRBD2
V: TRBV5-1
CDR3: CASSYLPTSGIAYEQYF
DNA: TGCGCCAGCAGCTACTTACCTACTAGCGGGATTGCCTACGAGCAGTACTTC

J: TRBJ2-3
size: NA
D: TRBD2
V: TRBV5-1
CDR3: CASSSGLAGGLGTDTQYF
DNA: TGCGCCAGCAGCTCTGGGCTAGCGGGAGGATTAGGCACAGATACGCAGTATTTT

J: TRBJ2-1
size: NA
D: NA
V: TRBV5-1
CDR3: CASSLEVHEQFF
DNA: TGCGCCAGCAGCTTGGAAGTACATGAGCAGTTCTTC

J: TRBJ2-2
size: NA
D: NA
V: TRBV24-1
CDR3: CATSDHNGGTGELFF
DNA: TGTGCCACCAGTGATCATAATGGGGGAACCGGGGAGCTGTTTTTT

J: TRBJ2-1
size: NA
D: NA
V: TRBV5-1
CDR3: CASSLSAQGGEQFF
DNA: TGCGCCAGCAGCTTGTCTGCCCAGGGCGGTGAGCAGTTCTTC

J: TRBJ2-3
size: NA
D: NA
V: TRBV5-5
CDR3: CASSFGLAPDTQYF
DNA: TGTGCCAGCAGCTTCGGGCTAGCCCCAGATACGCAGTATTTT

J: TRBJ1-4
size: NA
D: NA
V: TRBV5-1
CDR3: CASSLEGSDEKLFF
DNA: TGCGCCAGCAGCTTGGAGGGATCAGATGAAAAACTGTTTTTT

J: TRBJ2-7
size: few
D: TRBD1
V: TRBV25-1
CDR3: CASKSGTGLYEQYF
DNA: TGTGCCAGCAAGAGTGGGACAGGCCTCTACGAGCAGTACTTC

J: TRBJ2-3
size: few
D: NA
V: TRBV30
CDR3: CAWGPWRGAKIPDTQYF
DNA: TGTGCCTGGGGGCCTTGGCGTGGGGCAAAAATCCCAGATACGCAGTATTTT

J: TRBJ2-1
size: NA
D: NA
V: TRBV10-3
CDR3: CALRNSSYNEQFF
DNA: TGTGCCCTACGGAATTCATCCTACAATGAGCAGTTCTTC

J: TRBJ2-7
size: NA
D: NA
V: TRBV5-1
CDR3: CASSFIGGSSYEQYF
DNA: TGCGCCAGCAGCTTCATCGGGGGTAGCTCCTACGAGCAGTACTTC

J: TRBJ2-1
size: NA
D: TRBD2
V: TRBV24-1
CDR3: CATSVAGTSGRNEQFF
DNA: TGTGCCACCAGTGTTGCCGGGACTAGCGGGAGGAATGAGCAGTTCTTC